This passage covers 5 T cell receptor beta chains from one sample sequenced in a study of blood T cells in healthy people across ages. Then a second PCR, running roughly 7 to 12 cycles, was carried out with a sample-barcoded 5' primer and a J-beta primer mix. TCRdb re-called the 5' RACE reads with MiXCR, one entry per CDR3 protein. The sample has 1.5 million to 2 million distinct CDR3 sequences, approximately 50% seen once. The source material was blood. Every receptor here comes from a woman between 40 and 50 years old in good health.

In its sample, this clonotype was seen a few times. The V gene is TRBV7-2, the J gene TRBJ2-5, with TRBD1 as a possible D gene (5 bases). Deletions cut 2 bases from V and 7 bases from J, with 8 bases between. The CDR3 length is 12 residues. CDR1 SGHTA and CDR2 FQGNSA come from the germline V gene. The CDR3 reads CASSLTTGTQYF. DNA of the CDR3: TGTGCCAGCAGCTTAACCACAGGGACCCAGTACTTC.

The chain recombines TRBV7-2 with TRBJ1-6; 7 positions agree with TRBD1. V lost 1 base and J lost 7; bases outside the gene matches: 4. The CDR3 has 15 amino acids. The V gene's germline CDR1 is SGHTA and CDR2 FQGNSA. The DNA of the CDR3 is TGTGCCAGCAGCTTAGGGACAGGCTGGAATTCACCCCTCCACTTT. This sequence encodes CASSLGTGWNSPLHF.

The table lists this clonotype with a count of one. The chain links TRBV5-6 to TRBJ2-7, with no clear D. Per the germline V gene, CDR1 is SGHDT and CDR2 is YYEEEE. The CDR3 length is 15 residues. V lost 1 base, J lost 2 bases, and 13 bases lay in between. CDR3 in amino acids: CASSLSRLRAYEQYF. Here the CDR3 DNA reads TGTGCCAGCAGCTTGAGTAGGTTACGAGCCTACGAGCAGTACTTC.

V is TRBV24-1 and J is TRBJ2-5; D may be TRBD2 (7 bases). V was shortened by 1 base and J by 5 bases, with 13 bases between the two germline ends. In germline, CDR1 is KGHDR, CDR2 SFDVKD. CDR3 length: 15 residues. The CDR3 loop reads CATSDFRGARETQYF. The DNA of the CDR3 is TGTGCCACCAGTGATTTTCGGGGGGCCAGGGAGACCCAGTACTTC.

In its sample, this clonotype was seen a few times. The chain links TRBV20-1 to TRBJ2-5, with a tentative D call TRBD1 (6 bases). The germline V gene has CDR1 DFQATT and CDR2 SNEGSKA (reference sequence). The CDR3 totals 16 residues. Trimming removed 2 bases from V and 1 base from J, with 17 bases in between. The CDR3 loop is CSARRAQGPIQETQYF. The CDR3 DNA reads TGCAGTGCTAGAAGGGCACAGGGACCGATCCAAGAGACCCAGTACTTC.